This entry concerns a single T cell receptor beta chain. Its matching antigen is unknown. The record originates from a study of cytomegalovirus exposure and HLA in healthy donors. Everyone who donated was a healthy bone marrow donor. Whole-study findings and limits: It was 150 to 200 TCR beta chains that were listed as cytomegalovirus-associated. Per a prior analysis, the majority of TCR beta V segments were productive roughly 90% or roughly 30% of the time.

Researchers ran the PCR with 60 Vbeta and 13 Jbeta primers. Original methodology: Later reanalysis found about 78 million unique TCR beta chains, around 9.9 million of them shared. Clones were read by immunoSEQ multiplex PCR, and TCRdb kept only the in-frame ones, dropping some. V and J calls and clone size are those listed in that table; D and trimming were worked out from the DNA. The sample yields around 120,000 clones, 80% seen once. The source is a woman aged 40 to 50 in good health and CMV-seronegative. Sequencing was carried out using PBMCs.

DNA for the CDR3: TGTGCCAGCAGTCGCACAGTGAACACTGAAGCTTTCTTT. Translated: CASSRTVNTEAFF. The chain recombines TRBV6-1 with TRBJ1-1; D gene ambiguous. Trimming stripped 5 bases from V and 0 bases from J, with 7 bases between. The CDR3 is made up of 13 amino acids. Germline V gene sequence: CDR1 MNHNS, CDR2 SASEGT.